These 20 T cell receptor beta chains were all obtained from the same sample, sequenced in a study of blood T cell repertoires in COVID-19. Sequenced by immunoSEQ multiplex PCR; TCRdb stores in-frame clones only, minus some. The profile shows 70,000 or so clones, 80% of them singletons. Sequenced: peripheral blood. These receptors were taken from a man aged 50-59 years with COVID-19, enrolled during active disease.

The chain joins TRBV7-2 to TRBJ2-7; a possible D gene is TRBD1 (6 bases). Germline loops: CDR1 SGHTA, CDR2 FQGNSA. The germline V and J ends were trimmed by 0 bases and 4 bases, with 16 bases remaining between them. The CDR3 has 16 residues. CDR3 residues: CASSLAGAGQPYEQYF. In DNA form, the CDR3 reads TGTGCCAGCAGCTTAGCGGGGGCAGGGCAACCATACGAGCAGTACTTC.

This chain links TRBV2 with TRBJ1-6; 10 nucleotides agree with TRBD1. Trimming took 8 bases from V and 10 from J; bases not matched to a gene: 8. The CDR3 has 14 amino acids. The germline V gene has CDR1 SNHLY and CDR2 FYNNEI. The CDR3 DNA sequence: TGTGCCAGCGCTGGACAGGGGGTAGGGTCACCCCTCCACTTT. Encoded protein: CASAGQGVGSPLHF.

The chain has TRBV10-3 and TRBJ2-2; 9 bases are shared with TRBD1. Germline V gene sequence: CDR1 ENHRY, CDR2 SYGVKD. The CDR3 length is 15 residues. Germline trimming cut 6 bases from V and 7 bases from J; bases unmatched to any gene: 9. The CDR3 nucleotides are TGTGCCATCAGAACGGGACAGGGTGGAAACGGGGAGCTGTTTTTT. Its translation is CAIRTGQGGNGELFF.

The chain carries TRBV7-3 and TRBJ2-1; the match to TRBD2 covers 13 bases. This CDR3 is built from 16 residues. The junction had 9 bases not matched to a gene; V was cut back by 5 bases and J by 8 bases. Germline CDR1 and CDR2: SGHTA and FQGTGA. As DNA, the CDR3 is TGTGCCAGCAGCCCGACACTAGCGGGAGGGAACGATGAGCAGTTCTTC. Translated: CASSPTLAGGNDEQFF.

The genes are TRBV3-1 (or the pseudogene TRBV3-2) and TRBJ2-1, with 9 positions matching TRBD2. CDR1 and CDR2 (germline): LGHDT, YNNKEL (reference sequence). The CDR3 consists of 18 residues. Trimming cost V 1 base and J 0 bases; bases outside gene matches: 7. For the CDR3, the DNA is TGTGCCAGCAGCCAAGCATCTAGCGGGGATAGCTCCTACAATGAGCAGTTCTTC. Translating gives CASSQASSGDSSYNEQFF.

The chain links TRBV10-3 to TRBJ2-7; 10 bases are shared with TRBD2. CDR3 length: 14 amino acids. The germline gives CDR1 ENHRY, CDR2 SYGVKD. Unmatched junction bases numbered 6, after V lost 6 bases and J lost 4 bases. As DNA, the CDR3 is TGTGCCATCAGGCCTAGCGGGAGTAGGTACGAGCAGTACTTC. Amino acids: CAIRPSGSRYEQYF.

This clone occurred once. This chain connects TRBV6-2 or TRBV6-3 to TRBJ2-7, with D perhaps matching TRBD2 (6 bases). V lost 2 bases and J lost 1, with 9 bases in between. The V gene's germline CDR1 is MNHEY and CDR2 SVGEGT. The CDR3 consists of 14 residues. CDR3 coding DNA: TGTGCCAGCAGTTACATCGGGGGATCCTACGAGCAGTACTTC. Its protein is CASSYIGGSYEQYF.

The gene calls are TRBV9 and TRBJ1-3; D gene unclear. Trimming removed 0 bases at V and 4 bases at J, with 17 bases between. This CDR3 has 17 residues. The germline V gene has CDR1 SGDLS and CDR2 YYNGEE. The chain's CDR3 is CASSVETPGLLGNTIYF. The CDR3 nucleotides read TGTGCCAGCAGCGTAGAAACCCCTGGCCTCCTGGGAAACACCATATATTTT.

CDR3 nucleotide sequence: TGTGCCAGCAGCAGGACTAGCGGTGAGCAGTTCTTC. It specifies CASSRTSGEQFF. The rearrangement links TRBV7-2 to TRBJ2-1; the match to TRBD2 covers 10 bases. Losses at the gene ends were 5 bases for V and 9 bases for J; bases not matched to a gene: 1. Per the germline V gene, CDR1 is SGHTA and CDR2 is FQGNSA. This CDR3 is 12 amino acids long.

The chain couples TRBV4-1 to TRBJ2-2, with 10 nucleotides matching TRBD2. Germline-derived CDR1 and CDR2 are MGHRA and YSYEKL. With 4 bases clipped from V and 4 bases from J, the junction kept 9 bases outside the gene matches. There are 17 residues in the CDR3. The CDR3 reads CASSPSKGLASTGELFF. CDR3 DNA sequence: TGCGCCAGCAGCCCCTCGAAGGGACTAGCGAGCACCGGGGAGCTGTTTTTT.

The chain employs TRBV5-4 and TRBJ1-4; D might be TRBD1 (5 bases). In germline, CDR1 is SGHNT, CDR2 YYREEE (reference sequence). V shed 4 bases and J shed 10 bases, with 17 bases lying between them. This CDR3 has 14 residues. Written as DNA, the CDR3 is TGTGCCAGCAGCCCGAGCCAGGGTATGAGAAAACTGTTTTTT. As protein: CASSPSQGMRKLFF.

This sequence joins TRBV5-1 and TRBJ1-4; D remains ambiguous. The CDR3 runs 15 residues. The germline V gene encodes CDR1 SGHRS and CDR2 YFSETQ. The V and J ends lost 4 bases and 4 bases respectively, with 14 bases between them. CDR3 loop: CASSLNTANNEKLFF. Written as DNA, the CDR3 is TGCGCCAGCAGCCTAAACACAGCCAATAATGAAAAACTGTTTTTT.

The CDR3 DNA follows: TGTGCCAGCAGTTTAGTGTCCGACAATGAGCAGTTCTTC. This sequence encodes CASSLVSDNEQFF. The genes are TRBV12-3 or TRBV12-4 and TRBJ2-1; unclear D gene. This CDR3 spans 13 amino acids. V was trimmed by 1 base and J by 5 bases, leaving 6 bases between them.

CDR3: CASSVGLRERGTQYF. The CDR3 DNA follows: TGTGCCAGCAGCGTGGGGTTGCGGGAGAGGGGGACCCAGTACTTC. This sequence joins TRBV9 and TRBJ2-5; TRBD2 agrees at 7 bases. The CDR3 is 15 amino acids. Germline-derived CDR1 and CDR2 are SGDLS and YYNGEE. V gave up 2 bases and J gave up 7 bases; unmatched junction bases: 11.

A remark on this clone: Additional DNA sequences in this sample encode the identical CDR3. This chain uses TRBV5-1 with TRBJ1-1; TRBD1 might be the D (5 bases). Trimming shortened V by 3 bases and J by 1 base, and 10 bases separated the two germline ends. The CDR3 is 14 residues long. Per germline, CDR1 SGHRS and CDR2 YFSETQ. The CDR3 is CASSSSGGNTEAFF. CDR3 nucleotide sequence: TGCGCCAGCAGCTCTTCGGGGGGGAACACTGAAGCTTTCTTT.

The chain employs TRBV6-5 and TRBJ2-7; 9 bases are a match to TRBD2. This CDR3 region has 14 residues. With V trimmed by 8 bases and J by 1 base, 6 bases remained unmatched. Germline V gives CDR1 MNHEY, CDR2 SVGAGI. This CDR3 is CASWGREGSYEQYF. CDR3 bases: TGTGCCAGCTGGGGGCGGGAGGGTTCCTACGAGCAGTACTTC.

CDR3 in DNA: TGCAGTGCTAGTGCCCCCACGGGTCCCCTAGGCACAGATACGCAGTATTTT. Its translation: CSASAPTGPLGTDTQYF. The V call is TRBV20-1, the J call TRBJ2-3, with D uncertain. CDR1 DFQATT and CDR2 SNEGSKA come from the germline V gene (reference sequence). V shed 3 bases and J shed 1 base, with 20 bases lying between them. The CDR3 runs 17 residues.

This chain joins TRBV7-2 and TRBJ1-2; D not resolved. The CDR3 consists of 15 residues. Trimming left V 1 base short and J 1 base short, with 10 bases between. In germline, CDR1 is SGHTA, CDR2 FQGNSA. The CDR3 bases are TGTGCCAGCAGCTTAGAGGCGGGGATTAACTATGGCTACACCTTC. It codes for CASSLEAGINYGYTF. Full variable domain (missing parts from reference TRBV7-2 and TRBJ1-2): GAGVSQSPSNKVTEKGKDVELRCDPISGHTALYWYRQSLGQGLEFLIYFQGNSAPDKSGLPSDRFSAERTGGSVSTLTIQRTQQEDSAVYLCASSLEAGINYGYTFGSGTRLTVV.

The V call is TRBV5-5, the J call TRBJ2-5, with 8 nucleotides matching TRBD2. Looked up from germline, CDR1 is SGHKS and CDR2 is YYEKEE (reference sequence). V gave up 2 bases and J gave up 2 bases; unmatched junction bases: 2. The length of the CDR3 is 14 residues. The CDR3 here is CASSLLAVQETQYF. DNA of the CDR3: TGTGCCAGCAGCTTACTAGCGGTACAAGAGACCCAGTACTTC.

The V gene is TRBV3-1 (or the pseudogene TRBV3-2), the J gene TRBJ2-3; tentative D call: TRBD1 (5 bases). Per germline, CDR1 LGHDT and CDR2 YNNKEL (reference sequence). V was trimmed by 4 bases and J by 0 bases, leaving 11 bases between them. The length of the CDR3 is 15 residues. The CDR3 loop is CASSPSRASTDTQYF. The CDR3 coding sequence is TGTGCCAGCAGCCCTTCCAGGGCTAGCACAGATACGCAGTATTTT.